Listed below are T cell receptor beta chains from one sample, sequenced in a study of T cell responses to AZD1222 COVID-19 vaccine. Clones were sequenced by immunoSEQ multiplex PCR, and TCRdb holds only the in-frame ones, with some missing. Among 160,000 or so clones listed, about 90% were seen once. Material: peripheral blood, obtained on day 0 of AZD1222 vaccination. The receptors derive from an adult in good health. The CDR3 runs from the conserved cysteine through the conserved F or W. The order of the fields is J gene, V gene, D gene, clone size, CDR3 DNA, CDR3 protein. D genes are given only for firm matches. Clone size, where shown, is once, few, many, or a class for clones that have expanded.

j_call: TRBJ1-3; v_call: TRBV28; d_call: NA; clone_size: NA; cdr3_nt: TGTGCCAGCACCCCGGGAGGTAGCTCTGGAAACACCATATATTTT; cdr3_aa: CASTPGGSSGNTIYF
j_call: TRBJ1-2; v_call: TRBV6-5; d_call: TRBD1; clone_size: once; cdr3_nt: TGTGCCAGCAGTTACTTAACCCGGGACAGGGGAAATGGCTACACCTTC; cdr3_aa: CASSYLTRDRGNGYTF
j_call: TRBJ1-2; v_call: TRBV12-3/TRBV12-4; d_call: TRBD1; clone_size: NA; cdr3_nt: TGTGCCAGCAGTCCCAGGGGGGCGCGGGGCTACACCTTC; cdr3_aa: CASSPRGARGYTF
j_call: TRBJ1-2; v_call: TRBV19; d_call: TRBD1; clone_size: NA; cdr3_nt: TGTGCCAGTAGTATGACCGGGACAGGGGACTATGGCTACACCTTC; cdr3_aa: CASSMTGTGDYGYTF
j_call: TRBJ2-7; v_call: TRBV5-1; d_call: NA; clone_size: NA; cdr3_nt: TGCGCCAGCAGCTTGGTCGGAAGGTTATCCTTC; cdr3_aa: CASSLVGRLSF
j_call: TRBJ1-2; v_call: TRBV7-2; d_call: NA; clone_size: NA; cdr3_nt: TGTGCCAGCAGCGGGGGAGGAGGGGTCTATGGCTACACCTTC; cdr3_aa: CASSGGGGVYGYTF
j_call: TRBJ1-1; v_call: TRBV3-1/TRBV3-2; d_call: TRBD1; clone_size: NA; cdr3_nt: TGTGCCAGCAGCCTCACCGCAGGGGGGAACACTGAAGCTTTCTTT; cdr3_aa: CASSLTAGGNTEAFF
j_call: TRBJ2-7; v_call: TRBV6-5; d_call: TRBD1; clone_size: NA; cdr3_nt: TGTGCCAGCAGCCAAGCAGGGGGCGAGCAGTACTTC; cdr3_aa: CASSQAGGEQYF
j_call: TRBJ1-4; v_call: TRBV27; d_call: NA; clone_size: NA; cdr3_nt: TGTGCCAGCAGTTTATTTAGGTTGGGGGGAGAGGAAAAACTGTTTTTT; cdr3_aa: CASSLFRLGGEEKLFF
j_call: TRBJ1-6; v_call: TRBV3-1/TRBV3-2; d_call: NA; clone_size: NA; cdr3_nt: TGTGCCAGCAGCCAAGTAACCGGCAGCTCCTATAATTCACCCCTCCACTTT; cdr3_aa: CASSQVTGSSYNSPLHF
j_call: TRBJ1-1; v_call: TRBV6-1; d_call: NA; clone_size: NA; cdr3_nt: TGTGCCAGCAGTGTAGCGACGAGGGCGGGCACTGAAGCTTTCTTT; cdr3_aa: CASSVATRAGTEAFF
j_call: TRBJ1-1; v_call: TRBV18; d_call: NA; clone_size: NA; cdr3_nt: TGTGCCAGCTCACTGGGACAGAACACTGAAGCTTTCTTT; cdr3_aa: CASSLGQNTEAFF
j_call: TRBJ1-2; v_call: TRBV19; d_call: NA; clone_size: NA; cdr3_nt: TGTGCCAGTAAAACCACAGGGTTAGATGTGAGAGGCTACACCTTC; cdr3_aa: CASKTTGLDVRGYTF
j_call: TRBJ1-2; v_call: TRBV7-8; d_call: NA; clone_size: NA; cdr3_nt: TGTGCCAGCAGCTTGGGTGTTAGGGAGAGCTATGGCTACACCTTC; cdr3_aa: CASSLGVRESYGYTF
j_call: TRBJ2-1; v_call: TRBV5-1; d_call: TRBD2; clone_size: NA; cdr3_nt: TGCGCCAGCAGCCACGGGACTAGCGGAGGCAATGAGCAGTTCTTC; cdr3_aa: CASSHGTSGGNEQFF
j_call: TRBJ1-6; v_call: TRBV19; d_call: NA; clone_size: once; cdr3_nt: TGTGCCAGTAGTATTTCTTGGGACACATCGGATTCACCCCTCCACTTT; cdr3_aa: CASSISWDTSDSPLHF
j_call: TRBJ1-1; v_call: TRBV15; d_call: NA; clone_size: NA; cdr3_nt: TGTGCCACCAGCAGAGTGGGGAACACTGAAGCTTTCTTT; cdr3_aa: CATSRVGNTEAFF
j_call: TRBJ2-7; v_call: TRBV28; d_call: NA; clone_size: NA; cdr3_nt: TGTGCCAGCAACCCCATAGACAGGAAATATGGGGAGCAGTACTTC; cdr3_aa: CASNPIDRKYGEQYF
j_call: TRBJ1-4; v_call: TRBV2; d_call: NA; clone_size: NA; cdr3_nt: TGTGCCAGCAGGCGGCTGGGTGAAAAACTGTTTTTT; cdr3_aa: CASRRLGEKLFF
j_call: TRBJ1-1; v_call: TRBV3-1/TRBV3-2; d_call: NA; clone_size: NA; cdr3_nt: TGTGCCAGCAGCCAAGAGGGGGGAGACACTGAAGCTTTCTTT; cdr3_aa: CASSQEGGDTEAFF
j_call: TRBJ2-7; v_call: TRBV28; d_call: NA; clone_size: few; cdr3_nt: TGTGCCAGCAGTCGGGGTCGAGATCGGCAGTACTTC; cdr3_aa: CASSRGRDRQYF
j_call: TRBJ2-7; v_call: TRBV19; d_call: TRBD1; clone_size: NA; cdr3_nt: TGTGCCAGTAGTATGGCAGGGGGAAGCTCCTACGAGCAGTACTTC; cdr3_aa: CASSMAGGSSYEQYF